Listed below are T cell receptor beta chains from one sample, sequenced in a study of T cells in Graves' hyperthyroidism and ophthalmopathy. TCRdb reprocessed the multiplex PCR reads with MiXCR, giving one entry per CDR3 protein. The sample has about 270,000 distinct CDR3 sequences, approximately 21% seen once. The material sequenced was blood. These receptors were obtained from a young man with Graves' ophthalmopathy. The CDR3 runs from the conserved cysteine through the conserved F or W. A D gene is named only where the DNA matches it firmly. The size entry is marked missing in some rows and otherwise reads once, few, many or a size class.

v_gene	j_gene	d_gene	abundance	CDR3nt	CDR3aa
TRBV5-1	TRBJ2-1	NA	NA	TGCGCCAGCAGCTTGGGACAGAGGGGCAATGAGCAGTTCTTC	CASSLGQRGNEQFF
TRBV6-1	TRBJ2-2	NA	NA	TGTGCCAGCAGTGATACGGGTCGGAACACCGGGGAGCTGTTTTTT	CASSDTGRNTGELFF
TRBV24-1	TRBJ2-1	NA	NA	TGTGCCACCAGTGGGCTAGGGGCCTACAATGAGCAGTTCTTC	CATSGLGAYNEQFF
TRBV3-1	TRBJ2-1	TRBD2	many	TGTGCCAGCAGACAACTAGCGGGAGGGCCCTCCGATGAGCAGTTCTTC	CASRQLAGGPSDEQFF
TRBV30	TRBJ2-7	TRBD1	few	TGTGCCTGGAGTCCCGAGGACAGGGGCCCCTACGAGCAGTACTTC	CAWSPEDRGPYEQYF
TRBV5-6	TRBJ2-5	NA	few	TGTGCCAGCAGCGGGATCCGGCTAAACGAAGAGACCCAGTACTTC	CASSGIRLNEETQYF
TRBV28	TRBJ2-7	TRBD1	many	TGTGCCAGCAGCCAAGGTGGGACAGGGTTGTACGAGCAGTACTTC	CASSQGGTGLYEQYF
TRBV5-1	TRBJ2-7	TRBD2	many	TGCGCCAGCAGCCCCGGGGGGGGCCTCCACGAGCAGTACTTC	CASSPGGGLHEQYF
TRBV11-3	TRBJ2-7	NA	NA	TGTGCCAGCAGCTTAGCTAGCAGGTACGAGCAGTACTTC	CASSLASRYEQYF
TRBV20-1	TRBJ2-7	TRBD2	many	TGCAGTGCTCTGACTAGCGGGAGTGAGCAGTACTTC	CSALTSGSEQYF
TRBV9	TRBJ2-1	NA	NA	TGTGCCAGCAGCGTAGGGCCCAGGTCCTACAATGAGCAGTTCTTC	CASSVGPRSYNEQFF
TRBV7-3	TRBJ2-5	NA	few	TGTGCCAGCAGGTCGCAGGGGCCGGGAGAGACCCAGTACTTC	CASRSQGPGETQYF
TRBV7-2	TRBJ2-1	TRBD2	NA	TGTGCCAGCAGCTTTAGCGGGAGGGCCTACAATGAGCAGTTCTTC	CASSFSGRAYNEQFF
TRBV5-1	TRBJ1-1	NA	few	TGCGCCAGCAGCTTGGCCTCGAACACTGAAGCTTTCTTT	CASSLASNTEAFF
TRBV5-6	TRBJ1-4	NA	NA	TGTGCCAGCAGCTTGGAACCAGGAGCAGGAAGCGAGGAAAAACTGTTTTTT	CASSLEPGAGSEEKLFF
TRBV9	TRBJ2-5	TRBD2	few	TGTGCCAGCAGCGTTAGCGGGGAGACCCAGTACTTC	CASSVSGETQYF
TRBV27	TRBJ2-7	TRBD2	many	TGTGCCAGCAGCACCGTGGGGGGGTACGAGCAGTACTTC	CASSTVGGYEQYF
TRBV5-1	TRBJ2-7	NA	few	TGCGCCAGCAGCTTGAGCAGGGACGAGCAGTACTTC	CASSLSRDEQYF
TRBV30	TRBJ1-1	NA	many	TGTGCCTGGAGTTATCAGACGAACACTGAAGCTTTCTTT	CAWSYQTNTEAFF
TRBV28	TRBJ2-3	TRBD1	many	TGTGCCAGCAGTTGGGACAGGGGCACAGATACGCAGTATTTT	CASSWDRGTDTQYF
TRBV30	TRBJ1-2	NA	many	TGTGCCTGGAGTACTGGGGGAGGCCCCTATGGCTACACCTTC	CAWSTGGGPYGYTF
TRBV28	TRBJ1-6	NA	few	TGTGCCAGCAGTTTGCAGCCCATTTTTAATTCACCCCTCCACTTT	CASSLQPIFNSPLHF
TRBV3-1	TRBJ1-4	TRBD1	NA	TGTGCCAGCAGTTACAGGGGGGCTAATGAAAAACTGTTTTTT	CASSYRGANEKLFF
TRBV15	TRBJ1-1	TRBD1	NA	TGTGCCACCAGCAGAGATCTACAGGGGGCAACTGAAGCTTTCTTT	CATSRDLQGATEAFF
TRBV11-1	TRBJ2-7	NA	many	TGTGCCAGCAGCCGAGGGGGGAGCTCCTACGAGCAGTACTTC	CASSRGGSSYEQYF
TRBV28	TRBJ1-1	NA	many	TGTGCCAGCAGTCCACTCGGCCTAGGCATGAACACTGAAGCTTTCTTT	CASSPLGLGMNTEAFF
TRBV27	TRBJ2-1	TRBD2	many	TGTGCCAGCAGTTCCCCGACTAGCGGCAATGAGCAGTTCTTC	CASSSPTSGNEQFF
TRBV7-9	TRBJ2-1	TRBD2	many	TGTGCCAGCAGCTCCGGGGGGGATGAGCAGTTCTTC	CASSSGGDEQFF
TRBV5-6	TRBJ2-1	NA	few	TGTGCCAGCAGCTTGGGGTGGCAGGGAGGTCCCAATGAGCAGTTCTTC	CASSLGWQGGPNEQFF
TRBV20-1	TRBJ2-5	TRBD2	NA	TGCAGTGCTCAAGGGGCCCTGCGGGAGCTTCCGTACTTC	CSAQGALRELPYF
TRBV12-5	TRBJ2-3	NA	NA	TGTGCTAGTGGTCTCTCCGCAGATACGCAGTATTTT	CASGLSADTQYF
TRBV5-1	TRBJ2-1	NA	NA	TGCGCCAGCAGCTTGGGGACCGTCAATGAGCAGTTCTTC	CASSLGTVNEQFF
TRBV6-1	TRBJ2-7	NA	NA	TGTGCCTCAAGGACGGCTCGCGAGCAGTACTTC	CASRTAREQYF
TRBV28	TRBJ2-2	TRBD1	NA	TGTGCCAGCAGTTTTACAGGGGTGAACACCGGGGAGCTGTTTTTT	CASSFTGVNTGELFF
TRBV7-8	TRBJ2-3	NA	many	TGTGCCAGCAGCTCACGCAGGACAGTAACAGATACGCAGTATTTT	CASSSRRTVTDTQYF